This is a list of T cell receptor beta chains from one sample in a study of STAT3 mutations in large granular lymphocyte leukemia. Only in-frame clones appear in the TCRdb table, and some are missing; sequencing was by immunoSEQ multiplex PCR. The data show about 12,000 clones, about 85% seen once. The sample consisted of peripheral blood mononuclear cells. The receptor set was obtained from a man aged 60 to 75 with T-cell large granular lymphocyte leukemia. Some clones in this sample may be carry-over from other donors' samples. Each CDR3 is given with its conserved first and last residue. The D gene is left open where the match is weak. Not all rows give a size; the values are once, few, many and, for expanded clones, a class.

size: -
D: TRBD2
J: TRBJ2-5
V: TRBV5-1
CDR3: CASGTSGGGGETQYF
DNA: TGCGCCAGCGGGACTAGCGGAGGGGGAGGAGAGACCCAGTACTTC

size: -
D: TRBD1
J: TRBJ1-2
V: TRBV5-1
CDR3: CASSAGQPNYGYTF
DNA: TGCGCCAGCAGCGCGGGACAGCCAAACTATGGCTACACCTTC

size: -
D: TRBD2
J: TRBJ2-1
V: TRBV29-1
CDR3: CSVAPGLAHNEQFF
DNA: TGCAGCGTTGCTCCCGGACTAGCACACAATGAGCAGTTCTTC

size: medium-sized
D: -
J: TRBJ1-5
V: TRBV5-1
CDR3: CASSDTGKSGQPQHF
DNA: TGCGCCAGCAGTGATACAGGGAAAAGCGGTCAGCCCCAGCATTTT

size: -
D: -
J: TRBJ2-3
V: TRBV7-2
CDR3: CASSFPDTQYF
DNA: TGTGCCAGCAGCTTCCCGGATACGCAGTATTTT

size: -
D: -
J: TRBJ2-1
V: TRBV7-9
CDR3: CASSPGTYSTGQRDNEQFF
DNA: TGTGCCAGCAGTCCCGGGACCTATTCGACCGGACAGAGAGACAATGAGCAGTTCTTC

size: -
D: TRBD2
J: TRBJ2-1
V: TRBV28
CDR3: CASSFGAGAFNEQFF
DNA: TGTGCCAGCAGTTTTGGTGCGGGAGCCTTCAATGAGCAGTTCTTC

size: -
D: -
J: TRBJ1-1
V: TRBV30
CDR3: CAWSGGASGTEAFF
DNA: TGTGCCTGGAGTGGTGGGGCGTCTGGGACTGAAGCTTTCTTT

size: -
D: -
J: TRBJ1-5
V: TRBV7-2
CDR3: CASSLGPFSNQPQHF
DNA: TGTGCCAGCAGCTTAGGCCCGTTTAGCAATCAGCCCCAGCATTTT

size: -
D: -
J: TRBJ2-3
V: TRBV6-1
CDR3: CASSERGPLPQDTQYF
DNA: TGTGCCAGCAGTGAAAGGGGACCCCTCCCTCAGGATACGCAGTATTTT

size: -
D: TRBD1
J: TRBJ2-7
V: TRBV28
CDR3: CASCLGTGGYEQYF
DNA: TGTGCCAGCTGTCTAGGAACAGGGGGCTACGAGCAGTACTTC

size: once
D: -
J: TRBJ1-5
V: TRBV6-6
CDR3: CASSSRTGSNQPQHF
DNA: TGTGCCAGCAGTTCCCGGACTGGTAGCAATCAGCCCCAGCATTTT

size: -
D: TRBD1
J: TRBJ1-2
V: TRBV7-2
CDR3: CASSLGGTGDGYTF
DNA: TGTGCCAGCAGCTTGGGTGGGACAGGGGACGGCTACACCTTC

size: -
D: -
J: TRBJ1-2
V: TRBV5-1
CDR3: CASSLEGQGYTF
DNA: TGCGCCAGCAGCTTGGAAGGACAGGGCTACACCTTC

size: -
D: TRBD1
J: TRBJ2-7
V: TRBV2
CDR3: CARGDRAYEQYF
DNA: TGTGCCAGAGGGGACAGGGCCTACGAGCAGTACTTC

size: -
D: TRBD1
J: TRBJ2-7
V: TRBV11-3
CDR3: CASSQAGTGIYEQYF
DNA: TGTGCCAGCAGCCAAGCGGGGACAGGGATATACGAGCAGTACTTC

size: -
D: TRBD2
J: TRBJ2-7
V: TRBV27
CDR3: CASSLGLAGGPKQYF
DNA: TGTGCCAGCAGTTTGGGGCTAGCGGGAGGCCCGAAGCAGTACTTC

size: -
D: -
J: TRBJ2-7
V: TRBV5-1
CDR3: CASSLRTPLSYEQYF
DNA: TGCGCCAGCAGCTTGCGAACACCTCTTTCCTACGAGCAGTACTTC

size: -
D: TRBD2
J: TRBJ2-7
V: TRBV7-3
CDR3: CASSLIPEREGRGSEQYF
DNA: TGTGCCAGCAGCTTAATCCCAGAGCGGGAGGGCCGAGGGAGTGAGCAGTACTTC

size: medium-sized
D: -
J: TRBJ1-3
V: TRBV5-4
CDR3: CASSLGGRDTIYF
DNA: TGTGCCAGCAGCTTGGGTGGCAGGGACACCATATATTTT

size: -
D: TRBD2
J: TRBJ2-7
V: TRBV30
CDR3: CAWKNSGTSGGEQYF
DNA: TGTGCCTGGAAAAATTCGGGGACTAGCGGAGGGGAGCAGTACTTC

size: -
D: -
J: TRBJ2-1
V: TRBV4-2
CDR3: CASSQDRGTGAGYNEQFF
DNA: TGTGCCAGCAGCCAAGATCGAGGGACGGGGGCGGGTTACAATGAGCAGTTCTTC

size: -
D: TRBD2
J: TRBJ2-1
V: TRBV7-3
CDR3: CASSPQTSGYNEQFF
DNA: TGTGCCAGCAGCCCCCAGACTAGCGGATACAATGAGCAGTTCTTC

size: -
D: -
J: TRBJ1-4
V: TRBV5-4
CDR3: CASSFWGNEKLFF
DNA: TGTGCCAGCAGCTTCTGGGGAAATGAAAAACTGTTTTTT

size: -
D: TRBD2
J: TRBJ2-1
V: TRBV6-5
CDR3: CASSYRTSGGKQFF
DNA: TGTGCCAGCAGTTATCGGACTAGCGGAGGCAAGCAGTTCTTC

size: -
D: TRBD1
J: TRBJ2-4
V: TRBV7-8
CDR3: CASSPSPGTGFRAKNIQYF
DNA: TGTGCCAGCAGCCCAAGTCCCGGGACAGGGTTCCGAGCCAAAAACATTCAGTACTTC

size: -
D: -
J: TRBJ2-1
V: TRBV5-5
CDR3: CASTLSPSYNEQFF
DNA: TGTGCCAGCACCCTAAGTCCCTCCTACAATGAGCAGTTCTTC

size: -
D: -
J: TRBJ2-5
V: TRBV5-1
CDR3: CASSKETQETQYF
DNA: TGCGCCAGCAGCAAGGAGACACAAGAGACCCAGTACTTC

size: once
D: -
J: TRBJ2-2
V: TRBV6-1
CDR3: CASSSREGVDGELFF
DNA: TGTGCCAGCAGTTCTAGAGAGGGGGTGGACGGGGAGCTGTTTTTT

size: -
D: -
J: TRBJ1-5
V: TRBV6-1
CDR3: CASSAGHLNQPQHF
DNA: TGTGCCAGCAGTGCGGGACACCTCAATCAGCCCCAGCATTTT

size: -
D: TRBD1
J: TRBJ2-7
V: TRBV5-1
CDR3: CASSLPLDRVGSSSYEQYF
DNA: TGCGCCAGCAGCTTGCCCCTCGACAGGGTCGGTTCGAGCTCCTACGAGCAGTACTTC

size: -
D: -
J: TRBJ1-1
V: TRBV7-9
CDR3: CASSLEGGGWSTEAFF
DNA: TGTGCCAGCAGCTTAGAGGGGGGGGGCTGGAGCACTGAAGCTTTCTTT

size: -
D: -
J: TRBJ2-5
V: TRBV5-1
CDR3: CASSLPEETQYF
DNA: TGCGCCAGCAGCTTGCCCGAAGAGACCCAGTACTTC

size: -
D: TRBD1
J: TRBJ1-1
V: TRBV6-1
CDR3: CASSAAGGTDAFF
DNA: TGTGCCAGCAGTGCGGCAGGGGGTACAGACGCTTTCTTT

size: -
D: TRBD2
J: TRBJ2-3
V: TRBV7-9
CDR3: CASSFTGGRGPDTQYF
DNA: TGTGCCAGCAGCTTTACAGGCGGGAGGGGTCCAGATACGCAGTATTTT

size: -
D: TRBD2
J: TRBJ2-1
V: TRBV9
CDR3: CASSVDERGSYNEQFF
DNA: TGTGCCAGCAGCGTAGACGAGCGGGGCTCCTACAATGAGCAGTTCTTC